These 27 T cell receptor beta chains share one sample of origin, sequenced in a study of cytomegalovirus exposure and HLA in healthy donors (dated by TCRdb to about 2017). Library creation used the immunoSEQ multiplex PCR assay. A mixture of 60 forward primers for TCR Vbeta segments and 13 reverse primers for TCR Jbeta segments was used in the multiplex PCR. Held by TCRdb, this immuneACCESS table contains in-frame sequences only and omits some clones. Under half of the omission traces to an unresolved V gene where checked; the cause of the rest is unknown. The sample table contains some 240,000 clones; only one count was recorded for about nine tenths of them. The ten largest clones take up less than 2% of the sample. Specimen: PBMCs. The receptors were gathered from a girl under 10 years old in good health and CMV-seronegative.

This clone was detected only once. One end of the junction fails to match germline, which may point to a read error. This sequence joins TRBV7-9 and TRBJ2-7; the match to TRBD2 covers 15 bases. CDR1 and CDR2 (germline): SEHNR, FQNEAQ (reference sequence). This CDR3 spans 16 amino acids. CDR3 sequence (DNA): TGTTCCAGCAGCTTCCTGGGACTAGCGGGAGGAGACGAGCAGTACTTC. Translating gives CSSSFLGLAGGDEQYF.

The chain joins TRBV19 to TRBJ1-6; 7 nucleotides align to TRBD1. Trimming removed 6 bases from V and 5 bases from J; junction bases left unmatched: 7. The CDR3 spans 15 residues. CDR1 is LNHDA and CDR2 is SQIVND in the germline V gene (reference sequence). CDR3 amino acids: CASRATGWDNSPLHF. In DNA, the CDR3 is TGTGCCAGTAGGGCGACAGGGTGGGATAATTCACCCCTCCACTTT.

V is TRBV29-1 and J is TRBJ2-1, with 7 bases that match TRBD2. Trimming took 0 bases from V and 2 from J; bases not matched to a gene: 13. The CDR3 consists of 18 residues. CDR1 SQVTM and CDR2 ANQGSEA come from the germline V gene. The CDR3, as DNA: TGCAGCGTTGAAGATCAGTTCAGGTCGGGGGGTCCCTACAATGAGCAGTTCTTC. The encoded protein is CSVEDQFRSGGPYNEQFF.

The chain recombines TRBV6-1 with TRBJ1-3; tentative D call: TRBD1 (6 bases). The V gene lost 7 bases and the J gene lost 2 bases, with 9 bases spanning the gap. The CDR3 runs to 13 residues. Per the germline V gene, CDR1 is MNHNS and CDR2 is SASEGT. CDR3 in DNA: TGTGCCAGCAACCCAGGGGCTGGAAACACCATATATTTT. This sequence encodes CASNPGAGNTIYF.

The genes are TRBV7-9 and TRBJ2-7, with D tentatively TRBD2 (5 bases). Germline V gene sequence: CDR1 SEHNR, CDR2 FQNEAQ (reference sequence). The CDR3 contains 13 residues. Trimming pared 4 bases from V and 2 bases from J, leaving 9 bases between. CDR3 DNA sequence: TGTGCCAGCAGCTCTCACGGGACCTACGAGCAGTACTTC. It encodes CASSSHGTYEQYF.

This clone was detected once. This chain uses TRBV13 with TRBJ2-3, with 9 bases identical to TRBD1. CDR3 length: 15 amino acids. V was clipped by 5 bases and J by 6 bases; unmatched bases: 9. Germline lookup yields CDR1 PRHDT and CDR2 FYEKMQ (reference sequence). The CDR3 bases are TGTGCCAGCAGCGCTGGGACAGGGAGAGGGGATACGCAGTATTTT. Translated: CASSAGTGRGDTQYF.

On this clone: This sample also contains other DNA sequences that code for the same CDR3. The V and J genes are TRBV27 and TRBJ2-7; 9 bases map to TRBD2. The germline V gene has CDR1 MNHEY and CDR2 SMNVEV (reference sequence). The CDR3 has 15 amino acids. V lost 1 base and J lost 1; bases outside the gene matches: 2. The CDR3 loop is CASSLLAGGSYEQYF. The CDR3 DNA reads TGTGCCAGCAGTTTATTGGCGGGGGGGTCCTACGAGCAGTACTTC.

The CDR3: CASKFSSAALRRVAGFYEQYF. In DNA, the CDR3 is TGTGCCAGCAAGTTTTCTTCGGCCGCGTTGAGGAGAGTAGCGGGGTTCTACGAGCAGTACTTC. V usage is TRBV21-1 and J usage is TRBJ2-7; the table's D call TRBD2 went unverified against the DNA. TRBV21-1 counts as a pseudogene. This CDR3 region has 21 residues.

This clone was found once. V usage is TRBV10-1 and J usage is TRBJ2-1, with 15 bases lining up with TRBD2. This CDR3 is 15 amino acids long. The V gene's germline CDR1 is WNHNN and CDR2 SYGVQD (reference sequence). V lost 3 bases and J lost 7; bases outside the gene matches: 1. The CDR3 loop is CASSDGLAGGNEQFF. The CDR3 region has the DNA TGCGCCAGCAGTGATGGACTAGCGGGAGGGAATGAGCAGTTCTTC.

This sequence joins TRBV14 and TRBJ2-3; 12 bases fit TRBD2. The junction had 4 bases not matched to a gene; V was cut back by 3 bases and J by 3 bases. The CDR3 covers 16 residues. Per the germline V gene, CDR1 is SGHDN and CDR2 is FVKESK. The CDR3 loop reads CASSQTSGGLTDTQYF. CDR3 nucleotide sequence: TGTGCCAGCAGCCAGACTAGCGGGGGTTTGACAGATACGCAGTATTTT.

This clone was observed once. A junction boundary mismatches the germline segment, possibly from a read error. The V gene is TRBV19, the J gene TRBJ2-2; the D is unclear. Looked up from germline, CDR1 is LNHDA and CDR2 is SQIVND (reference sequence). This CDR3 contains 9 residues. CDR3 residues: CANTGELFF. CDR3 sequence (DNA): TGCGCGAACACCGGGGAGCTGTTTTTT.

J is TRBJ2-1 and V is TRBV19; 9 nucleotides match TRBD2. Looked up from germline, CDR1 is LNHDA and CDR2 is SQIVND (reference sequence). This CDR3 comprises 16 residues. V dropped 3 bases and J dropped 8; count of bases not matched to a gene: 11. The CDR3 spells CASSIGVAGVGDEQFF. The CDR3 bases are TGTGCCAGTAGTATCGGAGTAGCGGGAGTAGGAGATGAGCAGTTCTTC. The whole variable domain, remainder taken from reference TRBV19 and TRBJ2-1, is DGGITQSPKYLFRKEGQNVTLSCEQNLNHDAMYWYRQDPGQGLRLIYYSQIVNDFQKGDIAEGYSVSREKKESFPLTVTSAQKNPTAFYLCASSIGVAGVGDEQFFGPGTRLTVL.

The V and J genes are TRBV5-1 and TRBJ2-3; 8 positions agree with TRBD2. This CDR3 spans 16 amino acids. V shed 4 bases, J shed 5 bases, and the junction held 12 bases outside the gene matches. The V gene's germline CDR1 is SGHRS and CDR2 YFSETQ. CDR3 sequence reads: CASSPRGGPGGDTQYF. The CDR3, as DNA: TGCGCCAGCAGCCCCCGGGGGGGCCCGGGGGGAGATACGCAGTATTTT.

The V call is TRBV7-2, the J call TRBJ2-1, with 7 bases lining up with TRBD1. V lost 4 bases, J lost 10 bases, and 7 bases stayed unmatched. This CDR3 is 13 amino acids long. The germline gives CDR1 SGHTA, CDR2 FQGNSA. The CDR3 DNA sequence: TGTGCCAGCAGCTCAGAGGGGGCGGACGAGCAGTTCTTC. As protein: CASSSEGADEQFF.

The V and J genes are TRBV9 and TRBJ2-1, with D possibly being TRBD2 (5 bases). There are 17 residues in the CDR3. Germline CDR1 SGDLS, CDR2 YYNGEE. Trimming stripped 4 bases from V and 0 bases from J, with 17 bases between. The CDR3 coding sequence is TGTGCCAGCAGCTTCGCAACCGGAACTAGCTCCTACAATGAGCAGTTCTTC. Translating gives CASSFATGTSSYNEQFF. Together with reference TRBV9 and TRBJ2-1, the CDR3 gives the full variable domain: DSGVTQTPKHLITATGQRVTLRCSPRSGDLSVYWYQQSLDQGLQFLIQYYNGEERAKGNILERFSAQQFPDLHSELNLSSLELGDSALYFCASSFATGTSSYNEQFFGPGTRLTVL.

The chain carries TRBV13 and TRBJ2-7; maybe TRBD1 (5 bases). This CDR3 has 15 amino acids. V lost 0 bases, J lost 2 bases, and 11 bases lay in between. The germline CDR1 and CDR2 sequences are PRHDT and FYEKMQ (reference sequence). In DNA form, the CDR3 reads TGTGCCAGCAGCTTAGGCCTCGCACAGGCCTACGAGCAGTACTTC. The encoded protein is CASSLGLAQAYEQYF.

This rearrangement joins TRBV11-2 to TRBJ1-1; D possibly corresponds to TRBD1 (6 bases). Germline CDR1 and CDR2: SGHAT and FQNNGV. With 5 bases removed from V and 5 bases from J, the gap between germline ends came to 12 bases. This CDR3 is 13 amino acids long. DNA of the CDR3: TGTGCCAGCAGCCCGACAGGAGCGACTGAAGCTTTCTTT. It encodes CASSPTGATEAFF.

With respect to this clone: This sample also contains other DNA sequences that code for the same CDR3. The chain recombines TRBV5-4 with TRBJ2-7; 9 positions agree with TRBD2. From germline, CDR1 is SGHNT and CDR2 YYREEE (reference sequence). The trim removed 2 bases at V and 4 bases at J, leaving 10 bases unmatched. The CDR3 has 16 residues. CDR3 residues: CASSLFPKREVYEQYF. The CDR3 coding sequence is TGTGCCAGCAGCTTATTCCCGAAGCGGGAGGTATACGAGCAGTACTTC. Full variable domain (missing parts from reference TRBV5-4 and TRBJ2-7): ETGVTQSPTHLIKTRGQQVTLRCSSQSGHNTVSWYQQALGQGPQFIFQYYREEENGRGNFPPRFSGLQFPNYSSELNVNALELDDSALYLCASSLFPKREVYEQYFGPGTRLTVT.

J is TRBJ1-5 and V is TRBV28, with TRBD1 matching 7 bases. Germline V gives CDR1 MDHEN, CDR2 SYDVKM. There are 14 residues in the CDR3. Trimming cost V 7 bases and J 3 bases; bases outside gene matches: 6. The CDR3 region is CASTITGDNQPQHF. CDR3 DNA sequence: TGTGCCAGCACTATTACAGGGGACAATCAGCCCCAGCATTTT.

In its sample, this clone was seen once. Other DNA sequences in the sample encode the same CDR3. V is TRBV5-6 and J is TRBJ2-7; D possibly corresponds to TRBD1 (5 bases). CDR3 length equals 13 residues. Germline V lookup: CDR1 SGHDT, CDR2 YYEEEE. V was trimmed by 4 bases and J by 1 base, leaving 9 bases between them. DNA of the CDR3: TGTGCCAGCAGCCCAGGGTCGTCCTACGAGCAGTACTTC. Translated, it gives CASSPGSSYEQYF. Variable domain in full (rest from reference TRBV5-6 and TRBJ2-7): DAGVTQSPTHLIKTRGQQVTLRCSPKSGHDTVSWYQQALGQGPQFIFQYYEEEERQRGNFPDRFSGHQFPNYSSELNVNALLLGDSALYLCASSPGSSYEQYFGPGTRLTVT.

The chain is built from TRBV7-8 and TRBJ2-7, with TRBD2 matching over 8 bases. The ends lost 8 bases at V and 3 bases at J; junction bases unmatched: 3. The CDR3 runs 12 residues. The V gene's germline CDR1 is SGHVS and CDR2 FQNEAQ. The CDR3 nucleotides read TGTGCCAGCGCTAGCGGGCACTACGAGCAGTACTTC. It codes for CASASGHYEQYF.

CDR3 amino acids: CASSIDGTGGVVTQYF. In DNA, the CDR3 is TGTGCCAGTAGTATAGACGGGACAGGGGGTGTGGTGACCCAGTACTTC. The chain couples TRBV19 to TRBJ2-5; TRBD1 aligns across 11 bases. V was pared by 0 bases and J by 7 bases, with 7 bases of the junction left unmatched. There are 16 residues in the CDR3. Germline assignment: CDR1 LNHDA and CDR2 SQIVND (reference sequence).

This chain uses TRBV6-5 with TRBJ2-7; the D gene is possibly TRBD2 (5 bases). Germline V gives CDR1 MNHEY, CDR2 SVGAGI. CDR3 length: 13 amino acids. The V gene lost 5 bases and the J gene lost 7 bases, with 15 bases spanning the gap. CDR3 coding DNA: TGTGCCAGCAGTCAGATAGAAACGGGGGAGCAGTACTTC. Translation gives CASSQIETGEQYF.

V is TRBV5-4 and J is TRBJ1-2; 7 bases line up with TRBD1. Germline V gene data show CDR1 as SGHNT and CDR2 as YYREEE (reference sequence). CDR3 size: 13 residues. V dropped 4 bases and J dropped 7; count of bases not matched to a gene: 7. The DNA of the CDR3 is TGTGCCAGCAGCCCTCCAGGGGGGCTTGGCTACACCTTC. Amino acid sequence: CASSPPGGLGYTF.

This sequence joins TRBV19 and TRBJ1-5; 9 bases are shared with TRBD1. The CDR3 is 15 residues long. Germline trimming cut 1 base from V and 6 bases from J; bases unmatched to any gene: 4. Per germline, CDR1 LNHDA and CDR2 SQIVND (reference sequence). The CDR3 DNA follows: TGTGCCAGTAGTATAGTGTTGACAGGGGGTCAGCCCCAGCATTTT. Translated, it gives CASSIVLTGGQPQHF.

V and J are TRBV18 and TRBJ2-2; no clear D. Germline CDR1 KGHSH, CDR2 LQKENI. V lost 4 bases to trimming and J lost 2 bases, with 5 bases between them. This CDR3 region has 13 residues. The CDR3 protein is CASSLPNTGELFF. The DNA for the CDR3 is TGTGCCAGCTCACTCCCTAACACCGGGGAGCTGTTTTTT. The whole variable domain, filled in from reference TRBV18 and TRBJ2-2, reads NAGVMQNPRHLVRRRGQEARLRCSPMKGHSHVYWYRQLPEEGLKFMVYLQKENIIDESGMPKERFSAEFPKEGPSILRIQQVVRGDSAAYFCASSLPNTGELFFGEGSRLTVL.

This clone was seen a single time. This rearrangement joins TRBV2 to TRBJ2-3; 15 nucleotides line up with TRBD2. The CDR3 is 19 residues long. V trimming: 2 bases; J trimming: 5 bases; junction bases outside the gene matches: 11. Germline V gives CDR1 SNHLY, CDR2 FYNNEI. The CDR3 here is CASSELGFWGLAGGDTQYF. In DNA form, the CDR3 reads TGTGCCAGCAGTGAATTAGGTTTTTGGGGACTAGCGGGGGGAGATACGCAGTATTTT. The variable domain in full, with the rest retrieved from reference TRBV2 and TRBJ2-3, is EPEVTQTPSHQVTQMGQEVILRCVPISNHLYFYWYRQILGQKVEFLVSFYNNEISEKSEIFDDQFSVERPDGSNFTLKIRSTKLEDSAMYFCASSELGFWGLAGGDTQYFGPGTRLTVL.